This TCR beta chain was recorded in a study of immune evolution from preneoplasia to lung adenocarcinoma. Whole-study context: HLA loss of heterozygosity: approximately 7.5% AIS, 15% MIA, 30% to 35% ADC, none AAH.

This table comes from immunoSEQ multiplex PCR, and its TCRdb copy is limited to in-frame clones, with some not included. This sample has about 6,500 clones, with around 73% found just once. About this clone: The CDR3 does not close with the conserved phenylalanine or tryptophan, likely indicating a read error.

The CDR3 is made up of 10 amino acids. Trimming pared 8 bases from V and 3 bases from J, leaving 4 bases between. Per germline, CDR1 MNHEY and CDR2 SVGAGI. The chain is built from TRBV6-5 and TRBJ1-2; D not certain. The sample comprised FFPE lung adenocarcinoma in situ tissue. This receptor was obtained from a donor older than 65 with lung adenocarcinoma. CDR3 nucleotide sequence: TGTGCCAGCTGGGACTATGGCTACACCTCC. This encodes CASWDYGYTS.